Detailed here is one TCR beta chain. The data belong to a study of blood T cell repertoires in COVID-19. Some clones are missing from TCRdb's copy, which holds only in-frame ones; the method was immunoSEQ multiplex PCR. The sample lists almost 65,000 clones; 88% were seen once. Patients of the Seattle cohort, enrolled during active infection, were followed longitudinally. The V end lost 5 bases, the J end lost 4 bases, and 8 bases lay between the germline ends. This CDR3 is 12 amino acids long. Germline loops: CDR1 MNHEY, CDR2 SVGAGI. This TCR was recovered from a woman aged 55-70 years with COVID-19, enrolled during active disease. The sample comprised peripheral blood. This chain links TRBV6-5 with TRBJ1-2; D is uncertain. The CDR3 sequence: CASSPSAYGYTF. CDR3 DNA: TGTGCCAGCAGTCCCAGTGCCTATGGCTACACCTTC.